This is a list of T cell receptor beta chains from one sample in a study of blood T cell repertoires in COVID-19. TCRdb's table, derived via immunoSEQ multiplex PCR, lists solely in-frame clones and lacks some. The sample lists tens of thousands of clones, 75% to 90% occurring once. The sample comprised peripheral blood. The receptor set was obtained from an elderly woman with COVID-19, enrolled during active disease. CDR3s include the opening cysteine and the closing phenylalanine or tryptophan. The D gene is left open where the match is weak. Size is stated for part of the rows, as once, few or many counts, or as a class when the clone is expanded.

J gene: TRBJ2-5; clone size: NA; D gene: NA; V gene: TRBV4-3; CDR3 protein: CASSQDREETQYF; CDR3 DNA: TGCGCCAGCAGCCAAGATCGAGAGGAGACCCAGTACTTC
J gene: TRBJ1-2; clone size: NA; D gene: NA; V gene: TRBV10-2; CDR3 protein: CASSGGGYGYTF; CDR3 DNA: TGCGCCAGCAGTGGGGGGGGCTATGGCTACACCTTC
J gene: TRBJ1-1; clone size: NA; D gene: NA; V gene: TRBV28; CDR3 protein: CASSLWGDTEAFF; CDR3 DNA: TGTGCCAGCAGTTTATGGGGAGACACTGAAGCTTTCTTT
J gene: TRBJ2-7; clone size: NA; D gene: NA; V gene: TRBV9; CDR3 protein: CASSPGGYEQYF; CDR3 DNA: TGTGCCAGCAGCCCCGGGGGCTACGAGCAGTACTTC
J gene: TRBJ1-5; clone size: NA; D gene: NA; V gene: TRBV2; CDR3 protein: CASSVGPGQPQHF; CDR3 DNA: TGTGCCAGCAGTGTAGGTCCGGGTCAGCCCCAGCATTTT
J gene: TRBJ1-1; clone size: NA; D gene: NA; V gene: TRBV6-5; CDR3 protein: CASSPTLDTEAFF; CDR3 DNA: TGTGCCAGCAGTCCTACTTTGGACACTGAAGCTTTCTTT
J gene: TRBJ1-4; clone size: NA; D gene: NA; V gene: TRBV5-1; CDR3 protein: CASSVQGGGEKLFF; CDR3 DNA: TGCGCCAGCAGCGTACAGGGAGGGGGTGAAAAACTGTTTTTT
J gene: TRBJ2-3; clone size: NA; D gene: TRBD1; V gene: TRBV15; CDR3 protein: CATSRAGQGARDTQYF; CDR3 DNA: TGTGCCACCAGCAGGGCCGGACAGGGGGCGCGTGATACGCAGTATTTT
J gene: TRBJ2-7; clone size: once; D gene: NA; V gene: TRBV5-8; CDR3 protein: CASSFISLRAYEQYF; CDR3 DNA: TGTGCCAGCAGCTTCATCTCACTCCGAGCCTACGAGCAGTACTTC
J gene: TRBJ2-1; clone size: NA; D gene: NA; V gene: TRBV4-3; CDR3 protein: CASSHALLASSYNEQFF; CDR3 DNA: TGCGCCAGCAGCCACGCCCTCCTCGCGAGCTCCTACAATGAGCAGTTCTTC
J gene: TRBJ1-1; clone size: NA; D gene: NA; V gene: TRBV7-9; CDR3 protein: CASTPPQGRVYTEAFF; CDR3 DNA: TGTGCCAGCACCCCCCCCCAGGGGCGGGTGTACACTGAAGCTTTCTTT
J gene: TRBJ2-5; clone size: NA; D gene: TRBD2; V gene: TRBV5-1; CDR3 protein: CASNLGLAGSTGETQYF; CDR3 DNA: TGCGCCAGCAACTTGGGACTAGCGGGGAGTACGGGGGAGACCCAGTACTTC
J gene: TRBJ2-6; clone size: NA; D gene: TRBD1; V gene: TRBV24-1; CDR3 protein: CATSEQGAGANVLTF; CDR3 DNA: TGTGCCACCAGTGAACAGGGGGCTGGGGCCAACGTCCTGACTTTC
J gene: TRBJ2-7; clone size: few; D gene: NA; V gene: TRBV2; CDR3 protein: CASSQNLYEQYF; CDR3 DNA: TGTGCCAGCAGCCAGAACCTCTACGAGCAGTACTTC
J gene: TRBJ1-1; clone size: once; D gene: TRBD1; V gene: TRBV7-2; CDR3 protein: CASSLEGQGTEAFF; CDR3 DNA: TGTGCCAGCAGCTTAGAGGGACAGGGGACTGAAGCTTTCTTT
J gene: TRBJ1-6; clone size: NA; D gene: NA; V gene: TRBV7-2; CDR3 protein: CATQLGANSYNSPLHF; CDR3 DNA: TGTGCCACCCAGCTTGGGGCAAACTCCTATAATTCACCCCTCCACTTT